This T cell receptor (beta chain) was obtained from a study of cytomegalovirus exposure and HLA in healthy donors. Overall study context: Drawn from HLA-typed donors, 80 million to 95 million unique TCRs were held in an early data release.

General study results and limits: A later analysis linked a missense variant in DCLRE1C to the trimming of TCR beta V and J genes. Most TCR sequences were rare, but some public TCRs occurred in many donors.

In regard to this clone: Its specificity is not known.

Nominally healthy donors provided the samples, though records likely missed some immune exposures. CDR1 MNHEY and CDR2 SMNVEV come from the germline V gene (reference sequence). The CDR3 contains 16 residues. V shed 4 bases, J shed 7 bases, and the junction held 13 bases outside the gene matches. The study ran its PCR with 60 Vbeta and 13 Jbeta primers. Here immunoSEQ multiplex PCR was the method, and the copy in TCRdb shows in-frame clones only, minus some. The sample has 84,000 or so clones, around four fifths seen once. This chain joins TRBV27 and TRBJ1-2; TRBD1 aligns across 9 bases. Sequencing was carried out using PBMCs. The origin of this receptor is a male donor in good health and CMV-seronegative. CDR3 DNA: TGTGCCAGCAGTTCCCCTTCCGGGACAGGGTATGGTGGCTACACCTTC. Its translation: CASSSPSGTGYGGYTF.